This T cell receptor beta chain originates from a study of blood T cell repertoires in COVID-19. Profiling relied on immunoSEQ multiplex PCR, and the TCRdb table lists in-frame clones only, not all of them. Of hundreds of thousands of clones listed, about 89% are singletons. Trimming removed 4 bases from V and 7 bases from J, with 17 bases in between. The CDR3 spans 16 residues. CDR1 LGHDT and CDR2 YNNKEL come from the germline V gene (reference sequence). The chain carries TRBV3-1 (or the pseudogene TRBV3-2) and TRBJ1-6; maybe TRBD1 (6 bases). The sample was peripheral blood. The source of this sequence is an older woman with COVID-19, enrolled during active disease. CDR3 residues: CASSRLSGTKNSPLHF. CDR3 nucleotide sequence: TGTGCCAGCAGCCGGCTTTCCGGGACAAAAAATTCACCCCTCCACTTT.